Included here is one T cell receptor (beta chain) sequence, with context. The data derive from a study of blood T cell repertoires in COVID-19. Across the whole study: Acute and convalescent COVID-19 specimens originated in the United States, Italy and Spain. In each case, the material was cDNA or gDNA derived from T cells, B-cell-depleted T cells, or PBMCs.

The ends were cut back, 4 bases at V and 4 bases at J, with 12 bases in the middle. CDR3 length: 14 amino acids. CDR1 is SGHRS and CDR2 is YFSETQ in the germline V gene. How the authors handled the data: Estimated nucleated cell counts came from reference gene primer amplification. The protocol was immunoSEQ multiplex PCR, while the TCRdb copy is restricted to in-frame clones and leaves out a portion. D and trimming come from the DNA, and the V and J calls and clone size come from that table. This table has approximately 180,000 clones, 90% appearing once. The sample consisted of peripheral blood. This sequence was found in a man aged 45-65 years with acute or convalescent COVID-19. The V call is TRBV5-1, the J call TRBJ1-3, with D tentatively TRBD1 (5 bases). The CDR3 here is CASSPEGWGNTIYF. The CDR3 bases are TGCGCCAGCAGCCCGGAGGGGTGGGGAAACACCATATATTTT.